Described below is a single T cell receptor (beta chain) sequence and its context. This record comes from a study of T cells after somatic rescue of genetic block. Germline V gives CDR1 SNHLY, CDR2 FYNNEI. The V end was cut by 8 bases, the J end by 2 bases, with 21 bases between. The CDR3 runs 17 residues. This table comes from immunoSEQ multiplex PCR, and its TCRdb copy is limited to in-frame clones, with some not included. Seen here are 11,000 to 15,000 clones, approximately 71% observed once, and the top ten hold around 26%. Sequences were obtained from peripheral blood mononuclear cells (PBMCs). The chain carries TRBV2 and TRBJ2-2, with TRBD1 as a possible D gene (5 bases). This receptor was obtained from a man aged 18 to 29. CDR3 in amino acids: CASDKDLGRANTGELFF. The CDR3 DNA reads as TGTGCCAGCGACAAAGACCTCGGCAGGGCAAACACCGGGGAGCTGTTTTTT.